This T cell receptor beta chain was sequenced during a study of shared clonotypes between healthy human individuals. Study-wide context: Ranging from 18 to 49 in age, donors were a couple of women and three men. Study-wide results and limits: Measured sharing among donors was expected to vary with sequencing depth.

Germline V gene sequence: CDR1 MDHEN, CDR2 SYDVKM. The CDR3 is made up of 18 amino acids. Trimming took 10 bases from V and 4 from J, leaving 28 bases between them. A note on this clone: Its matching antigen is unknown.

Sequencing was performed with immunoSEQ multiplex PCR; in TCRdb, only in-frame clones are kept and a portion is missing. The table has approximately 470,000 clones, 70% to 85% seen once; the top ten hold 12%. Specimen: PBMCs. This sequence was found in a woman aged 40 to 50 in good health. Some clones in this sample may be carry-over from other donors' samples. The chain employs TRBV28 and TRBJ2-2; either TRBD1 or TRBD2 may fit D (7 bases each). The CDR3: CATAGGGGPRGVTGELFF. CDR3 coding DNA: TGTGCCACCGCAGGGGGGGGAGGCCCTCGGGGCGTCACCGGGGAGCTGTTTTTT.